The 10 T cell receptor beta chains below all came from one sample that was sequenced in a study of CD4 T cells in relation to SARS-CoV-2 and coronaviruses. Before the COVID-19 pandemic, during about 2011-2019, CD4+ T cells were taken from unexposed donors. Some clones are missing from TCRdb's copy, which holds only in-frame ones; the method was immunoSEQ multiplex PCR. The repertoire holds about 65,000 clones, with 87% as singletons. Sequencing was carried out using memory CD4+ T cells from PBMCs. The receptors originated from a human donor in good health.

This sequence joins TRBV6-4 and TRBJ1-2, with D unclear. The V end lost 3 bases, the J end lost 2 bases, and 7 bases lay between the germline ends. In germline, CDR1 is MRHNA, CDR2 SNTAGT. The CDR3 length is 13 residues. The CDR3 region is CASSENGNYGYTF. The CDR3 DNA is TGTGCCAGCAGTGAGAACGGGAACTATGGCTACACCTTC.

The chain joins TRBV28 to TRBJ2-7; 7 bases map to TRBD1. J lost 2 bases, V lost 2 bases, and 6 bases had no gene match. Germline values: CDR1 MDHEN, CDR2 SYDVKM. The CDR3 is 15 amino acids. CDR3 nucleotides: TGTGCCAGCAGTTTACCGGGACAGAGGACCTACGAGCAGTACTTC. Its translation is CASSLPGQRTYEQYF.

This clone was seen more than once but under ten times. The V gene is TRBV7-9, the J gene TRBJ2-1, with D unclear. Trimming left V 5 bases short and J 0 bases short, with 11 bases between. This CDR3 spans 15 amino acids. Germline-derived CDR1 and CDR2 are SEHNR and FQNEAQ (reference sequence). The CDR3, as DNA: TGTGCCAGCAGCCCGGGCCGAGCCTCCTACAATGAGCAGTTCTTC. It codes for CASSPGRASYNEQFF.

This chain joins TRBV18 and TRBJ1-2; 10 nucleotides line up with TRBD1. The CDR3 consists of 15 residues. V lost 4 bases to trimming and J lost 8 bases; unmatched junction nucleotides: 10. Germline V CDR1 and CDR2: KGHSH, LQKENI. DNA for the CDR3: TGTGCCAGCTCACGGGCGGGACAGGGGACGGAGGGCTACACCTTC. It is translated as CASSRAGQGTEGYTF.

The V call is TRBV6-5, the J call TRBJ2-7, with 8 bases fitting TRBD2. V was pared by 6 bases and J by 4 bases, with 5 bases of the junction left unmatched. The CDR3 is made up of 13 amino acids. Germline lookup yields CDR1 MNHEY and CDR2 SVGAGI. The CDR3 spells CASRNRGGYEQYF. CDR3 bases: TGTGCCAGCAGAAATCGGGGGGGGTACGAGCAGTACTTC.

The rearrangement uses TRBV3-1 (or the pseudogene TRBV3-2) and TRBJ2-3; no firm D call. The CDR3 is 15 residues long. Germline-derived CDR1 and CDR2 are LGHDT and YNNKEL (reference sequence). The V end was cut by 1 base, the J end by 0 bases, with 8 bases between. The CDR3 bases are TGTGCCAGCAGCCAAGTGGGGATTAGCACAGATACGCAGTATTTT. Protein product: CASSQVGISTDTQYF.

The rearrangement uses TRBV10-3 and TRBJ2-1, with 13 nucleotides matching TRBD2. CDR1 and CDR2 from the germline V gene are ENHRY and SYGVKD. The CDR3 is 14 amino acids. Unmatched junction bases numbered 8, after V lost 6 bases and J lost 12 bases. CDR3 loop: CAIRETSGRSAQFF. The CDR3 nucleotides are TGTGCCATCAGGGAGACTAGCGGGAGGTCGGCGCAGTTCTTC.

This clone occurred a few times. The genes are TRBV7-9 and TRBJ1-3; 7 nucleotides line up with TRBD1. Germline lookup yields CDR1 SEHNR and CDR2 FQNEAQ (reference sequence). Trimming cost V 5 bases and J 4 bases; bases outside gene matches: 5. CDR3 length equals 14 residues. The CDR3 DNA sequence: TGTGCCAGCAGCAAGGGACAGCAAGGAAACACCATATATTTT. This gives the protein CASSKGQQGNTIYF.

A single count supports this clone. The chain is built from TRBV6-5 and TRBJ2-7; no firm D call. Germline CDR1 MNHEY, CDR2 SVGAGI. The CDR3 is made up of 16 amino acids. V was shortened by 0 bases and J by 0 bases, with 12 bases between the two germline ends. CDR3 nucleotide sequence: TGTGCCAGCAGTTACTCAAAGCAGAGGAGCTCCTACGAGCAGTACTTC. This translates into CASSYSKQRSSYEQYF.

This rearrangement joins TRBV4-2 to TRBJ2-5; 7 nucleotides agree with TRBD2. CDR1 and CDR2 from the germline V gene are LGHNA and YNFKEQ. This CDR3 is 19 amino acids long. Losses at the gene ends were 0 bases for V and 2 bases for J; bases not matched to a gene: 15. CDR3 region: CASSQDQVGPSGFQETQYF. For the CDR3, the DNA is TGTGCCAGCAGCCAAGATCAGGTAGGACCTAGCGGATTTCAAGAGACCCAGTACTTC.